This T cell receptor beta chain originates from a study of beta chain features in type 1 diabetes. Study-level background: Analysis included around 110,000,000 sorted cells drawn from all samples.

General study results and limits: Patients and controls would share equally any PCR tilt toward shorter templates.

With regard to this clone: Antigen: not known.

Sorting of CD4+ naive, central memory, regulatory and stem cell-like memory cells was performed via CD45RO/CCR7/CD25/CD127/CD95/CD27. Reverse transcription of all isolated RNA meant that expressed TCRB transcripts were sequenced. The assay was immunoSEQ multiplex PCR, and TCRdb's table has in-frame clones only and misses some. There are approximately 250,000 clones in the sample; 7.5% to 10% occur only once, and about 0.037% lies in the top ten. Germline CDR1 is SGHAT and CDR2 is FQDESV (reference sequence). V shed 1 base and J shed 5 bases, with 9 bases lying between them. The CDR3 runs 13 residues.

What was sequenced was naive CD4+ T cells from blood. The source of this sequence is a woman aged 18-30 years in good health. The chain has TRBV11-1 and TRBJ2-7, with D unresolved. This CDR3 reads CASSLERDNEQYF. The CDR3 nucleotides are TGTGCCAGCAGCTTAGAAAGAGACAACGAGCAGTACTTC.